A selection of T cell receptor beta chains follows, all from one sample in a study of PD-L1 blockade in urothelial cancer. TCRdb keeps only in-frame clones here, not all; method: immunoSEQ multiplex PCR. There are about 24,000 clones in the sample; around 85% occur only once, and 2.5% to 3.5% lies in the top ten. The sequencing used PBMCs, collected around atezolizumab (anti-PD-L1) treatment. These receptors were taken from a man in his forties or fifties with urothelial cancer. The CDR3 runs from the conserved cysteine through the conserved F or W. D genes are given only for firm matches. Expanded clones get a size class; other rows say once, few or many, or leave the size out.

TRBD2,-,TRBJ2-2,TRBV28,TGTGCCAGCAGTTCGAGCGGGACTAGCGGGACCGGGGAGCTGTTTTTT,CASSSSGTSGTGELFF
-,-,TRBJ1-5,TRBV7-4,TGTGCCAGCAGCTCAACTCCGGCGGGGGGTTGTGGGTCCCATCATCAGCCCCAGCATTTT,CASSSTPAGGCGSHHQPQHF
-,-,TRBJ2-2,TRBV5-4,TGTGCCAGCAGCTTGGTCTCCGGGGAGCTGTTTTTT,CASSLVSGELFF
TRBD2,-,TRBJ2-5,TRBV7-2,TGTGCCAGCAGCTTATCCCTAGCGGGTTGGAACTTC,CASSLSLAGWNF
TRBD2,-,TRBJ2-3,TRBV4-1,TGCGCCAGCAGCCACCCGCAGGCGGCGGGAGCGCGCACAGATACGCAGTATTTT,CASSHPQAAGARTDTQYF
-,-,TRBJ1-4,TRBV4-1,TGCGCCAGCAGCCTGAGGGACGGCGGGGGAGAAAAACTGTTTTTT,CASSLRDGGGEKLFF
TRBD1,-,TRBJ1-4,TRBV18,TGTGCCAGCTCACCGGTAGGGACAGGGGCAAATGAAAAACTGTTTTTT,CASSPVGTGANEKLFF
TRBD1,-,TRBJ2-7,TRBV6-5,TGTGCCAACCTAGGACAGGGAAGCTACGAGCAGTACTTC,CANLGQGSYEQYF
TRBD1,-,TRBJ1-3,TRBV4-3,TGCGCCAGCAGCCAACTTCGGACAGGGACAGGAAACACCATATATTTT,CASSQLRTGTGNTIYF
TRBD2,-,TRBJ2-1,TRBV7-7,TGTGCCAGCAGCTTAGGTGGGGGAGGGGCCTACAATGAGCAGTTCTTC,CASSLGGGGAYNEQFF
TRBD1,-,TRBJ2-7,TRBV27,TGTGCCAGCAGTTACGACAGGGCCCCCCCCTACGAGCAGTACTTC,CASSYDRAPPYEQYF
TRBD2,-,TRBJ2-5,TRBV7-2,TGTGCCAGCAGCTTACAACTAGCGGGAGGGGAGACCCAGTACTTC,CASSLQLAGGETQYF
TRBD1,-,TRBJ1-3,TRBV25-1,TGTGCCAGCAGTTCCACAGGGGGCGCGGGGGGAAACACCATATATTTT,CASSSTGGAGGNTIYF
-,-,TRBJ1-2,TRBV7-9,TGTGCCAGCAAAACCGGGACTGGTTTCGGCTACACCTTC,CASKTGTGFGYTF
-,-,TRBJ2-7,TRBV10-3,TGTGCCATCAGTGTGCCTCGGCAGGGAACACTCTACGAGCAGTACTTC,CAISVPRQGTLYEQYF
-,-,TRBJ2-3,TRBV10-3,TGTGCCATCAGTGAGTCTAATAGCGAGCCCTCCACGGATACGCAGTATTTT,CAISESNSEPSTDTQYF
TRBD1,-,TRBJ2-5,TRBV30,TGTGCCTGGACCCCAGGGGGCCAGACACAAGAGACCCAGTACTTC,CAWTPGGQTQETQYF
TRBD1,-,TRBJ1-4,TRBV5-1,TGCGCCAGCAGCTTAGAGACAGGGGATGAAAAACTGTTTTTT,CASSLETGDEKLFF
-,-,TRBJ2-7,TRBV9,TGTGCCAGCAGCGTAGAGCACGGGAGCGAGCAGTACTTC,CASSVEHGSEQYF
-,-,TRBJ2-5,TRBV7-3,TGTGCCAGCGGGGGACTCGGAGACGAGACCCAGTACTTC,CASGGLGDETQYF
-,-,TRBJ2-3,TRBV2,TGTGCCAGCAGTGATGGCCTTGACTTTGCCACAGATACGCAGTATTTT,CASSDGLDFATDTQYF
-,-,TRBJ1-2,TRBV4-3,TGCGCCAGCAGCCAAGATTTAACCCCGGCGGCTCCGGGAGGCTACACCTTC,CASSQDLTPAAPGGYTF
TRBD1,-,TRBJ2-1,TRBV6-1,TGTGCCAGCAACAGGGGATACAATGAGCAGTTCTTC,CASNRGYNEQFF
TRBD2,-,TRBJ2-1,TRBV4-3,TGCGCCAGCAGCCAAGATATTGCGGATGAGCGGGGGTATGAGCAGTTCTTC,CASSQDIADERGYEQFF
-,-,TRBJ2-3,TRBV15,TGTGCCACCAGCAGAGTCCTAGCGACTAGCACAGATACGCAGTATTTT,CATSRVLATSTDTQYF
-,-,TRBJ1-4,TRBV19,TGTGCCACGAGGACATTGGCAAATGAAAAACTGTTTTTT,CATRTLANEKLFF
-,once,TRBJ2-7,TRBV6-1,TGTGCCAGCAGTGAATGGTCAGGGTCCTACGAGCAGTACTTC,CASSEWSGSYEQYF
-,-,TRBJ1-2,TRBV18,TGTGCCAGCTCACCGGCAGAAACAGCTACTTCTTACTATGGCTACACCTTC,CASSPAETATSYYGYTF
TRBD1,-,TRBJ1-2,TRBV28,TGTGCCAGCAGAAGAGACAGGGGATACTATGGCTACACCTTC,CASRRDRGYYGYTF
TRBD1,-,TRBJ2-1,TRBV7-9,TGTGCCAGCAGCTTAGTGGGGACAGGGGTTTTTTACAATGAGCAGTTCTTC,CASSLVGTGVFYNEQFF
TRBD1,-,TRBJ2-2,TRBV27,TGTGCCAGCAGTTTATGGGGACAGGGTAACGGGGAGCTGTTTTTT,CASSLWGQGNGELFF
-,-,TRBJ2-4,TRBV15,TGTGCCACCAGCAGAGTCGCAGGGGCTCTAGCCAAAAACATTCAGTACTTC,CATSRVAGALAKNIQYF
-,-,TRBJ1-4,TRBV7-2,TGTGCCAGCAGCGCCCGGACAGCAACTAATGAAAAACTGTTTTTT,CASSARTATNEKLFF
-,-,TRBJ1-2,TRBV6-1,TGTGCCAGCACGGGCAGGGTGGATGGCTACACCTTC,CASTGRVDGYTF
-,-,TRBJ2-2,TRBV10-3,TGTGCCATCAGTGAGTCCCGGGGGACGGGGACCGGGGAGCTGTTTTTT,CAISESRGTGTGELFF
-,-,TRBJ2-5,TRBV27,TGTGCCAGCAAGAAGGGCCCGGGGGAGACCCAGTACTTC,CASKKGPGETQYF
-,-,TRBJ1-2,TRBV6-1,TGTGCCAGCAGTGCCCGACAGGCCGGGGACTATGGCTACACCTTC,CASSARQAGDYGYTF
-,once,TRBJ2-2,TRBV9,TGTGCCAGCAGCGTATTGTCCGGGACACCACCGATCGGGGAGCTGTTTTTT,CASSVLSGTPPIGELFF
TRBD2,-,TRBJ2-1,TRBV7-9,TGTGCCAGCAGCTCCGCGGGGGGCCCTTACAATGAGCAGTTCTTC,CASSSAGGPYNEQFF
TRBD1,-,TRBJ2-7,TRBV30,TGTGCCTGGAGATGGGATAGGGGGCCGGACGAGCAGTACTTC,CAWRWDRGPDEQYF
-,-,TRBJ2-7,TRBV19,TGTGCCAGTAGTATGGGCCCCTCCTACGAGCAGTACTTC,CASSMGPSYEQYF
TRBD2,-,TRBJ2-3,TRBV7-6,TGTGCCAGCAGCGGAGGGACTAGCGGGCCCACAGATACGCAGTATTTT,CASSGGTSGPTDTQYF